Below are 22 T cell receptor beta chains sequenced from a single sample in a study of blood T cells in healthy people across ages. A second PCR, run for roughly 6 to 11 cycles, used a sample-barcoded 5' primer plus a J-beta primer mix. TCRdb called the 5' RACE reads again in MiXCR, with one record for every CDR3 protein. The table has 800,000 to 950,000 distinct CDR3 sequences, 40% to 60% seen once. Sequences were obtained from blood. The receptor set was obtained from a young man in good health.

The gene calls are TRBV28 and TRBJ2-7, with 10 bases matching TRBD1. Germline V gives CDR1 MDHEN, CDR2 SYDVKM. Unmatched junction bases numbered 7, after V lost 3 bases and J lost 2 bases. This CDR3 contains 16 residues. CDR3 in DNA: TGTGCCAGCAGTTTGCCGCCCGGGACAGGGGCCTACGAGCAGTACTTC. It specifies CASSLPPGTGAYEQYF.

This clonotype was seen only a few times. The J gene is TRBJ1-1, the V gene TRBV20-1, with D possibly matching TRBD1 (5 bases). V was pared by 3 bases and J by 1 base, with 15 bases between. Per germline, CDR1 DFQATT and CDR2 SNEGSKA (reference sequence). The length of the CDR3 is 15 residues. CDR3 DNA sequence: TGCAGTGCTAGTGCCCCCGGGGGTGCGAACACTGAAGCTTTCTTT. Translation: CSASAPGGANTEAFF.

As regards this clonotype: The junction and the germline gene differ at one end; a read error may be behind it. The gene calls are TRBV6-2 or TRBV6-3 and TRBJ2-7; a possible D gene is TRBD2 (5 bases). Germline CDR1 reads MNHEY; CDR2 reads SVGEGT. The CDR3 totals 18 residues. The CDR3: CASSLRPSTDLHSYERYF. As DNA, the CDR3 is TGTGCCAGCAGCCTACGACCATCTACGGACTTGCATTCCTACGAGCGGTACTTC.

This clonotype was observed a few times. The chain carries TRBV18 and TRBJ2-1; TRBD2 matches 8 bases. This CDR3 has 15 residues. V shed 2 bases and J 7 bases; nucleotides not matched to a gene: 7. Looked up from germline, CDR1 is KGHSH and CDR2 is LQKENI. Here the CDR3 reads CASSPLSGGQNEQFF. The CDR3 nucleotides are TGTGCCAGCTCACCATTAAGCGGGGGCCAGAATGAGCAGTTCTTC.

The chain uses TRBV6-1 and TRBJ1-2; weak D call: TRBD1 (5 bases). V shed 3 bases and J shed 8 bases, with 22 bases lying between them. In germline, CDR1 is MNHNS, CDR2 SASEGT. The CDR3 length is 16 residues. The chain's CDR3 is CASSDRGQGSAGGYTF. CDR3 DNA sequence: TGTGCCAGCAGTGATCGTGGGCAGGGCAGTGCGGGCGGCTACACCTTC.

The genes are TRBV2 and TRBJ1-2; a possible D gene is TRBD1 (5 bases). The V and J ends lost 10 bases and 4 bases respectively, with 16 bases between them. Germline CDR1 and CDR2: SNHLY and FYNNEI. This CDR3 is 13 amino acids long. CDR3 sequence reads: CAIEGPNSYGYTF. DNA of the CDR3: TGTGCCATAGAGGGGCCGAACAGCTATGGCTACACCTTC. The whole variable domain, filled in from reference TRBV2 and TRBJ1-2, reads EPEVTQTPSHQVTQMGQEVILRCVPISNHLYFYWYRQILGQKVEFLVSFYNNEISEKSEIFDDQFSVERPDGSNFTLKIRSTKLEDSAMYFCAIEGPNSYGYTFGSGTRLTVV.

This clonotype came up a few times. V is TRBV20-1 and J is TRBJ2-1; no clear D. This CDR3 region has 11 residues. Germline lookup yields CDR1 DFQATT and CDR2 SNEGSKA (reference sequence). Deletions cut 6 bases from V and 4 bases from J, with 7 bases between. The CDR3 nucleotides read TGCAGTGCCCCTCTATACAATGAGCAGTTCTTC. It translates to CSAPLYNEQFF.

The genes are TRBV27 and TRBJ2-1; D not certain. With 2 bases removed from V and 7 bases from J, the gap between germline ends came to 9 bases. CDR3 length equals 13 residues. Germline loops: CDR1 MNHEY, CDR2 SMNVEV (reference sequence). In DNA form, the CDR3 reads TGTGCCAGCAGTTTAGTTAGCTCGAATGAGCAGTTCTTC. Translated, it gives CASSLVSSNEQFF.

The chain uses TRBV6-1 and TRBJ2-5, with D possibly being TRBD2 (5 bases). Germline CDR1 is MNHNS and CDR2 is SASEGT. V lost 9 bases to trimming and J lost 5 bases, with 7 bases between them. This CDR3 has 10 residues. CDR3 sequence reads: CASKRETQYF. CDR3 nucleotides: TGTGCCAGTAAGCGGGAGACCCAGTACTTC.

The rearrangement links TRBV2 to TRBJ1-5; tentative D call: TRBD1 (6 bases). CDR1 is SNHLY, CDR2 FYNNEI, per germline. The CDR3 covers 14 residues. Trimming took off 8 bases at V and 3 bases at J, with 14 bases between the two ends. The CDR3 nucleotides read TGTGCCAGCGCCGGGGGGGCCTACAATCAGCCCCAGCATTTT. Encoded protein: CASAGGAYNQPQHF. The full variable domain, completed using reference TRBV2 and TRBJ1-5, is EPEVTQTPSHQVTQMGQEVILRCVPISNHLYFYWYRQILGQKVEFLVSFYNNEISEKSEIFDDQFSVERPDGSNFTLKIRSTKLEDSAMYFCASAGGAYNQPQHFGDGTRLSIL.

This clonotype was detected many times. The chain couples TRBV3-1 to TRBJ1-4; D not resolved. V was cut by 1 base and J by 10 bases, with 7 bases left in between. This CDR3 comprises 12 residues. From germline, CDR1 is LGHDT and CDR2 YNNKEL (reference sequence). In nucleotides, the CDR3 is TGTGCCAGCAGCCAAGCAGAGAGAAAACTGTTTTTT. Protein: CASSQAERKLFF.

The chain employs TRBV11-2 and TRBJ2-3; TRBD1 agrees at 9 bases. Germline V gives CDR1 SGHAT, CDR2 FQNNGV. Trimming at V came to 5 bases and at J to 6 bases, leaving 9 bases not matched to a gene. The CDR3 has 15 residues. CDR3 bases: TGTGCCAGCAGCCCTCCCGACAGGGGGTGGGATACGCAGTATTTT. This encodes CASSPPDRGWDTQYF.

The chain has TRBV30 and TRBJ2-7; 7 bases map to TRBD1. Germline CDR1 GTSNPN, CDR2 SVGIG (reference sequence). The CDR3 has 11 amino acids. V trimming: 4 bases; J trimming: 5 bases; junction bases outside the gene matches: 2. The CDR3, as DNA: TGTGCCTGGATGAGGGGGCACGAGCAGTACTTC. It codes for CAWMRGHEQYF. Complete variable domain (other parts from reference TRBV30 and TRBJ2-7): SQTIHQWPATLVQPVGSPLSLECTVEGTSNPNLYWYRQAAGRGLQLLFYSVGIGQISSEVPQNLSASRPQDRQFILSSKKLLLSDSGFYLCAWMRGHEQYFGPGTRLTVT.

Written as DNA, the CDR3 is TGCAGTGCTAGAGCGGCACGCGGGGTGACAGATACGCAGTATTTT. Encoded protein: CSARAARGVTDTQYF. V gene TRBV20-1 combines with J gene TRBJ2-3; perhaps TRBD2 as D (6 bases). This CDR3 comprises 15 residues. The ends were cut back, 1 base at V and 3 bases at J, with 14 bases in the middle. CDR1 and CDR2 from the germline V gene are DFQATT and SNEGSKA (reference sequence).

The chain employs TRBV10-3 and TRBJ2-5, with D perhaps matching TRBD2 (6 bases). Between the trimmed V and J ends, which lost 3 bases and 3 bases, there was a span of 20 bases. The CDR3 runs 17 residues. CDR1 and CDR2 from the germline V gene are ENHRY and SYGVKD. CDR3 nucleotides: TGTGCCATCAGTGATAGCACTGGCGGGGTGGTTAAAGAGACCCAGTACTTC. Translation: CAISDSTGGVVKETQYF.

V usage is TRBV7-9 and J usage is TRBJ2-3, with D possibly matching TRBD1 (6 bases). Trimming pared 5 bases from V and 8 bases from J, leaving 20 bases between. Germline CDR1 and CDR2: SEHNR and FQNEAQ (reference sequence). The CDR3 runs to 15 residues. CDR3 loop: CASSPRGTGSLTQYF. The CDR3 nucleotides are TGTGCCAGCAGCCCCAGAGGTACAGGGTCGCTTACGCAGTATTTT.

In its sample, this clonotype was seen a few times. The chain carries TRBV5-1 and TRBJ1-1; D remains unclear. There are 13 residues in the CDR3. Germline V gives CDR1 SGHRS, CDR2 YFSETQ. With 0 bases removed from V and 8 bases from J, the gap between germline ends came to 11 bases. The CDR3 DNA follows: TGCGCCAGCAGCTTGGAAGTCGGCTGGGAAGCTTTCTTT. Encoded protein: CASSLEVGWEAFF. The entire variable domain, with the rest obtained from reference TRBV5-1 and TRBJ1-1, is as follows: KAGVTQTPRYLIKTRGQQVTLSCSPISGHRSVSWYQQTPGQGLQFLFEYFSETQRNKGNFPGRFSGRQFSNSRSEMNVSTLELGDSALYLCASSLEVGWEAFFGQGTRLTVV.

This clonotype has a single count. The V and J genes are TRBV27 and TRBJ1-6, with 7 nucleotides matching TRBD1. With 6 bases clipped from V and 9 bases from J, the junction kept 5 bases outside the gene matches. CDR3 length equals 13 residues. Germline V CDR1 and CDR2: MNHEY, SMNVEV (reference sequence). The CDR3 bases are TGTGCCAGCAGGCTCCAGGGGGGTTCACCCCTCCACTTT. The encoded protein is CASRLQGGSPLHF.

This chain joins TRBV20-1 and TRBJ1-1, with D tentatively TRBD1 (5 bases). The CDR3 covers 13 residues. Germline values: CDR1 DFQATT, CDR2 SNEGSKA (reference sequence). Trimming shortened V by 5 bases and J by 6 bases, and 16 bases separated the two germline ends. For the CDR3, the DNA is TGCAGTGCTTATATGGGGGGGGGAGCTGAAGCTTTCTTT. Its protein is CSAYMGGGAEAFF.

The V gene is TRBV20-1, the J gene TRBJ2-1; D may be TRBD2 (6 bases). V dropped 4 bases and J dropped 2 bases, with 9 bases sitting between them. The CDR3 spans 13 residues. In germline, CDR1 is DFQATT, CDR2 SNEGSKA (reference sequence). CDR3: CSATLAPYNEQFF. The CDR3, as DNA: TGCAGTGCTACCCTAGCGCCCTACAATGAGCAGTTCTTC.

This chain joins TRBV11-2 and TRBJ2-3, with TRBD1 identical over 8 bases. Germline trimming cut 8 bases from V and 6 bases from J; bases unmatched to any gene: 16. Germline CDR1 is SGHAT and CDR2 is FQNNGV. This CDR3 has 16 residues. Here the CDR3 reads CASPRSAGQARDTQYF. The CDR3, as DNA: TGTGCCAGCCCCCGAAGTGCGGGACAGGCTAGGGATACGCAGTATTTT. Complete variable domain (other parts from reference TRBV11-2 and TRBJ2-3): EAGVAQSPRYKIIEKRQSVAFWCNPISGHATLYWYQQILGQGPKLLIQFQNNGVVDDSQLPKDRFSAERLKGVDSTLKIQPAKLEDSAVYLCASPRSAGQARDTQYFGPGTRLTVL.

Here the CDR3 DNA reads TGTGCCAGCAGCCAGATCGGGGGTGACTACAATGAGCAGTTCTTC. Its protein is CASSQIGGDYNEQFF. This sequence joins TRBV3-1 and TRBJ2-1; maybe TRBD2 (6 bases). Trimming left V 3 bases short and J 3 bases short, with 12 bases between. The CDR3 sequence is 15 residues long. Per the germline V gene, CDR1 is LGHDT and CDR2 is YNNKEL (reference sequence).